Listed here are 11 T cell receptor beta chains from one sample, sequenced in a study of T cells after yellow fever vaccination. TCRdb re-derived calls from the 5' RACE reads in MiXCR, one entry per CDR3 protein. The table has roughly 320,000 distinct CDR3 sequences, roughly 10% seen once. Here the sequenced sample was CD4+ T cells sorted from PBMCs, taken 45 days after the yellow fever booster vaccination. The receptors were gathered from a man aged 18 to 29 who received the YFV17D yellow fever vaccine.

CDR3 region: CATHDRGRDTEAFF. For the CDR3, the DNA is TGTGCCACCCACGACAGGGGACGGGACACTGAAGCTTTCTTT. The J gene is TRBJ1-1, the V gene TRBV19, with 8 nucleotides matching TRBD1. V gave up 10 bases and J gave up 3 bases; unmatched junction bases: 10. The CDR3 totals 14 residues. CDR1 is LNHDA, CDR2 SQIVND, per germline (reference sequence).

The chain uses TRBV21-1 and TRBJ2-7; TRBD2 is the table's D call and was not checked against the DNA. TRBV21-1 is noted as a pseudogene. The CDR3 totals 15 residues. The CDR3 DNA sequence: TGTGCCAGCAGCGGTCCCTCCCCGAGCTCCTACGAGCAGTACGTC. Protein sequence: CASSGPSPSSYEQYV.

This clonotype was picked up a small number of times. This rearrangement joins TRBV5-1 to TRBJ2-7, with TRBD1 identical over 10 bases. Germline V gives CDR1 SGHRS, CDR2 YFSETQ. The CDR3 extends over 15 amino acids. The V and J ends lost 1 base and 3 bases, in that order; junction bases with no gene match: 4. CDR3 nucleotides: TGCGCCAGCAGCTTGTCGGGGACAGGGGTCTACGAGCAGTACTTC. It codes for CASSLSGTGVYEQYF.

This clonotype was detected ten times or more. V gene TRBV6-2 or TRBV6-3 combines with J gene TRBJ2-5, with 12 bases matching TRBD2. Germline CDR1 and CDR2: MNHEY and SVGEGT. This CDR3 spans 15 amino acids. V trimming: 6 bases; J trimming: 5 bases; junction bases outside the gene matches: 7. DNA for the CDR3: TGTGCCAGCAGATCCTCACTAGCGGGGGGCGAGACCCAGTACTTC. Translation gives CASRSSLAGGETQYF.

The rearrangement uses TRBV7-2 and TRBJ2-1; maybe TRBD1 (6 bases). CDR3 length: 15 amino acids. Germline V gene data show CDR1 as SGHTA and CDR2 as FQGNSA. Trimming stripped 1 base from V and 2 bases from J, with 9 bases between. The DNA for the CDR3 is TGTGCCAGCAGCTTAGACAGGGTACCCTACAATGAGCAGTTCTTC. It encodes CASSLDRVPYNEQFF. The variable domain in full, completed from reference TRBV7-2 and TRBJ2-1, reads GAGVSQSPSNKVTEKGKDVELRCDPISGHTALYWYRQSLGQGLEFLIYFQGNSAPDKSGLPSDRFSAERTGGSVSTLTIQRTQQEDSAVYLCASSLDRVPYNEQFFGPGTRLTVL.

V usage is TRBV6-6 and J usage is TRBJ2-5; 10 bases agree with TRBD1. V dropped 5 bases and J dropped 4; count of bases not matched to a gene: 4. CDR1 and CDR2 from the germline V gene are MNHNY and SVGAGI (reference sequence). The CDR3 is made up of 14 amino acids. CDR3 in amino acids: CASSLWTGGETQYF. DNA of the CDR3: TGTGCCAGCAGTCTCTGGACAGGGGGAGAGACCCAGTACTTC.

The chain recombines TRBV9 with TRBJ1-2, with a tentative D call TRBD1 (6 bases). The CDR3 contains 13 residues. Trimming shortened V by 4 bases and J by 8 bases, and 15 bases separated the two germline ends. Germline lookup yields CDR1 SGDLS and CDR2 YYNGEE. CDR3 loop: CASSQGYKWGYTF. CDR3 bases: TGTGCCAGCAGCCAGGGGTATAAATGGGGCTACACCTTC.

V is TRBV20-1 and J is TRBJ1-1; the match to TRBD1 covers 7 bases. CDR1 is DFQATT, CDR2 SNEGSKA, per germline (reference sequence). This CDR3 comprises 16 residues. V lost 1 base, J lost 4 bases, and 12 bases stayed unmatched. CDR3: CSARGPGGQFSTEAFF. DNA for the CDR3: TGCAGTGCTAGAGGGCCTGGGGGACAGTTTTCCACTGAAGCTTTCTTT.

A few counts support this clonotype. The chain uses TRBV6-5 and TRBJ2-5; D is tentatively TRBD1 or TRBD2 (7 bases each). The CDR3 runs to 18 residues. V was cut by 5 bases and J by 5 bases, with 27 bases left in between. The V gene's germline CDR1 is MNHEY and CDR2 SVGAGI. The CDR3 loop is CASSITYRGRGRPETQYF. The DNA of the CDR3 is TGTGCCAGCAGTATCACCTACCGGGGGAGGGGGCGCCCTGAGACCCAGTACTTC.

The sample holds a few counts of this clonotype. The chain is built from TRBV6-1 and TRBJ2-7; 9 bases agree with TRBD2. This CDR3 is 16 amino acids long. Germline V gives CDR1 MNHNS, CDR2 SASEGT. V lost 8 bases and J lost 7; bases outside the gene matches: 18. The CDR3 DNA is TGTGCCAGCGGTCCGGCTAGCGGGGCCAAATACGTGGAGCAGTACGTC. The encoded protein is CASGPASGAKYVEQYV.

This clonotype was counted many times. The V call is TRBV5-1, the J call TRBJ2-7; maybe TRBD1 (6 bases). CDR1 is SGHRS and CDR2 is YFSETQ in the germline V gene. V was pared by 3 bases and J by 6 bases, with 10 bases between. The CDR3 is 12 residues long. CDR3 in amino acids: CASSSQGVEQYF. Written as DNA, the CDR3 is TGCGCCAGCAGCTCACAGGGTGTCGAGCAGTACTTC.